This passage covers 27 T cell receptor beta chains from one sample sequenced in a study of cytomegalovirus exposure and HLA in healthy donors. 60 Vbeta and 13 Jbeta primers were used in PCR. The protocol was immunoSEQ multiplex PCR, while the TCRdb copy is restricted to in-frame clones and leaves out a portion. The table has about 110,000 clones, around three quarters seen once. Material: PBMCs. These receptors all stem from a woman aged 50 to 60 in good health and CMV-seropositive.

About this clone itself: At one end, the junction sequence differs from germline, possibly due to a read error. CDR3 coding DNA: TGTTCCAGCAGCGCGGACGGGGGAGCTTTCTTT. Translation gives CSSSADGGAFF. The chain uses TRBV7-9 and TRBJ1-1, with a weak D call TRBD1 (5 bases). Germline V gene data show CDR1 as SEHNR and CDR2 as FQNEAQ (reference sequence). This CDR3 is 11 amino acids long.

The rearrangement joins TRBV9 to TRBJ1-2; 7 bases map to TRBD1. The CDR3 runs 13 residues. Germline V gives CDR1 SGDLS, CDR2 YYNGEE. V dropped 3 bases and J dropped 8; count of bases not matched to a gene: 7. DNA for the CDR3: TGTGCCAGCAGCGACCCTACAGGGGTAGGCTACACCTTC. Residues: CASSDPTGVGYTF.

The V gene is TRBV5-1, the J gene TRBJ2-1; D remains ambiguous. Germline-derived CDR1 and CDR2 are SGHRS and YFSETQ. Trimming cost V 3 bases and J 3 bases, with 4 bases left between them. The CDR3 totals 12 residues. CDR3 sequence: CASSSNYNEQFF. CDR3 in DNA: TGCGCCAGCAGCTCAAACTACAATGAGCAGTTCTTC.

V gene TRBV2 combines with J gene TRBJ1-1, with 10 bases that match TRBD1. This CDR3 is built from 15 residues. From germline, CDR1 is SNHLY and CDR2 FYNNEI. With V trimmed by 5 bases and J by 8 bases, 11 bases remained unmatched. The CDR3 spells CASSIATGGAKEAFF. The CDR3 region has the DNA TGTGCCAGCAGTATTGCGACAGGGGGCGCAAAGGAAGCTTTCTTT.

The V gene is TRBV6-1, the J gene TRBJ1-2; TRBD1 is a possible D gene (6 bases). Germline CDR1 MNHNS, CDR2 SASEGT. The germline V and J ends were trimmed by 4 bases and 6 bases, with 12 bases remaining between them. The CDR3 is 13 amino acids. The CDR3 here is CASSGGRVHGYTF. The CDR3 DNA follows: TGTGCCAGCAGTGGGGGGCGGGTCCATGGCTACACCTTC.

V is TRBV18 and J is TRBJ1-1; 10 positions agree with TRBD1. The CDR3 has 17 amino acids. V shed 4 bases and J 5 bases; nucleotides not matched to a gene: 13. The germline V gene has CDR1 KGHSH and CDR2 LQKENI. The CDR3 nucleotides are TGTGCCAGCTCACGAAACCCCCGGGACAGGGGTGAAACTGAAGCTTTCTTT. Its translation is CASSRNPRDRGETEAFF.

This sequence joins TRBV19 and TRBJ2-2; D call uncertain. Germline values: CDR1 LNHDA, CDR2 SQIVND (reference sequence). The ends were cut back, 4 bases at V and 5 bases at J, with 14 bases in the middle. The CDR3 sequence is 15 residues long. CDR3 amino acids: CASSTPLFRTGELFF. CDR3 nucleotide sequence: TGTGCCAGTAGTACGCCACTTTTTCGAACCGGGGAGCTGTTTTTT. Filled out from reference TRBV19 and TRBJ2-2, the complete variable domain reads DGGITQSPKYLFRKEGQNVTLSCEQNLNHDAMYWYRQDPGQGLRLIYYSQIVNDFQKGDIAEGYSVSREKKESFPLTVTSAQKNPTAFYLCASSTPLFRTGELFFGEGSRLTVL.

The chain uses TRBV6-1 and TRBJ2-1, with 10 positions matching TRBD2. CDR3 length: 15 residues. CDR1 MNHNS and CDR2 SASEGT come from the germline V gene. Unmatched junction bases numbered 0, after V lost 2 bases and J lost 2 bases. CDR3 DNA: TGTGCCAGCAGTGAAACTAGCGGGACCTACAATGAGCAGTTCTTC. As protein: CASSETSGTYNEQFF.

The chain couples TRBV5-1 to TRBJ2-1, with 8 bases fitting TRBD2. CDR1 and CDR2 (germline): SGHRS, YFSETQ. V shed 0 bases, J shed 0 bases, and the junction held 2 bases outside the gene matches. The CDR3 covers 16 residues. The CDR3 DNA is TGCGCCAGCAGCTTGGAGCTAGCGGGCTCCTACAATGAGCAGTTCTTC. Its translation is CASSLELAGSYNEQFF.

This clone was counted a few times. This chain uses TRBV21-1 with TRBJ1-2; TRBD1, as called in the table, went unchecked against the DNA. TRBV21-1 is deemed a pseudogene. The CDR3 has 16 residues. The CDR3 reads CASSKARTGGNYGYTF. DNA for the CDR3: TGTGCCAGCAGCAAAGCCCGGACAGGGGGTAACTATGGCTACACCTTC.

This chain links TRBV6-4 with TRBJ1-2, with D unclear. CDR1 MRHNA and CDR2 SNTAGT come from the germline V gene. V shed 3 bases and J shed 7 bases, with 6 bases lying between them. CDR3 length: 11 residues. For the CDR3, the DNA is TGTGCCAGCAGTGATGCAGGTGGCTACACCTTC. Translating it yields CASSDAGGYTF.

This clone was counted only a few times. This CDR3 is CASSLNTGELFF. CDR3 coding DNA: TGTGCCAGCAGCCTTAACACCGGGGAGCTGTTTTTT. This chain uses TRBV11-3 with TRBJ2-2; D is unclear. V shed 5 bases and J shed 2 bases, with 3 bases lying between them. The germline gives CDR1 SGHNT, CDR2 YENEEA. This CDR3 comprises 12 residues.

This chain links TRBV10-1 with TRBJ2-3; TRBD2 is a possible D gene (6 bases). Trimming stripped 6 bases from V and 4 bases from J, with 11 bases between. There are 13 residues in the CDR3. Per germline, CDR1 WNHNN and CDR2 SYGVQD (reference sequence). Written as DNA, the CDR3 is TGCGCCAGCAGACGGAGGGTGTCAGATACGCAGTATTTT. The encoded protein is CASRRRVSDTQYF.

The chain links TRBV11-2 to TRBJ2-7, with D possibly matching TRBD1 (6 bases). This CDR3 spans 15 amino acids. Deletions cut 5 bases from V and 0 bases from J, with 14 bases between. Per the germline V gene, CDR1 is SGHAT and CDR2 is FQNNGV. CDR3: CASSQTGTSSYEQYF. CDR3 nucleotide sequence: TGTGCCAGCAGCCAGACAGGTACTTCCTCCTACGAGCAGTACTTC.

The rearrangement links TRBV7-2 to TRBJ2-3, with 8 bases identical to TRBD1. The trim removed 5 bases at V and 5 bases at J, leaving 6 bases unmatched. This CDR3 is 14 amino acids long. Looked up from germline, CDR1 is SGHTA and CDR2 is FQGNSA. The CDR3 DNA is TGTGCCAGCAGCAGAGACAGGGGAAGAGATACGCAGTATTTT. Protein product: CASSRDRGRDTQYF.

V usage is TRBV5-1 and J usage is TRBJ2-2, with a possible D match to TRBD1 (5 bases). The length of the CDR3 is 15 residues. Germline values: CDR1 SGHRS, CDR2 YFSETQ. V was trimmed by 0 bases and J by 5 bases, leaving 11 bases between them. This CDR3 is CASSLEGIRTGELFF. The CDR3 DNA follows: TGCGCCAGCAGCTTGGAGGGGATACGAACCGGGGAGCTGTTTTTT.

This chain connects TRBV27 to TRBJ2-5; D may be TRBD2 (5 bases). The CDR3 spans 13 residues. Germline-derived CDR1 and CDR2 are MNHEY and SMNVEV (reference sequence). V lost 11 bases to trimming and J lost 2 bases, with 15 bases between them. The CDR3 DNA reads as TGTGCCTCCATCTGGAGGATTCAAGAGACCCAGTACTTC. Translating gives CASIWRIQETQYF.

The chain has TRBV7-9 and TRBJ2-7, with D perhaps TRBD1 (6 bases). CDR1 and CDR2 (germline): SEHNR, FQNEAQ (reference sequence). The CDR3 loop spans 15 amino acids. V gave up 3 bases and J gave up 2 bases, with 14 bases separating them. CDR3 nucleotides: TGTGCCAGCAGCTTGTCCTCAGGGGACACCTACGAGCAGTACTTC. This codes for CASSLSSGDTYEQYF. Full variable domain (rest looked up from reference TRBV7-9 and TRBJ2-7): DTGVSQNPRHKITKRGQNVTFRCDPISEHNRLYWYRQTLGQGPEFLTYFQNEAQLEKSRLLSDRFSAERPKGSFSTLEIQRTEQGDSAMYLCASSLSSGDTYEQYFGPGTRLTVT.

The chain has TRBV29-1 and TRBJ1-1, with D perhaps TRBD1 (6 bases). CDR3 size: 13 residues. V was shortened by 7 bases and J by 0 bases, with 12 bases between the two germline ends. Per the germline V gene, CDR1 is SQVTM and CDR2 is ANQGSEA. The CDR3 nucleotides read TGCAGCGGGGAACAGGGCTTGAACACTGAAGCTTTCTTT. It is translated as CSGEQGLNTEAFF.

This chain links TRBV2 with TRBJ1-1; D not certain. CDR1 and CDR2 from the germline V gene are SNHLY and FYNNEI. There are 13 residues in the CDR3. The germline V and J ends were trimmed by 7 bases and 1 base, with 10 bases remaining between them. The chain's CDR3 is CASTKEGNTEAFF. CDR3 in DNA: TGTGCCAGCACCAAGGAGGGGAACACTGAAGCTTTCTTT.

This chain links TRBV7-2 with TRBJ1-1, with D unresolved. The V gene lost 1 base and the J gene lost 1 base, with 7 bases spanning the gap. CDR1 and CDR2 from the germline V gene are SGHTA and FQGNSA. The CDR3 has 14 residues. The CDR3 reads CASSLGRRNTEAFF. In DNA, the CDR3 is TGTGCCAGCAGCTTAGGAAGGAGGAACACTGAAGCTTTCTTT.

This clone occurred a few times. CDR3 coding DNA: TGCGCCAGCAGTGAGTCGACTAGCGGGGTTAACACCGGGGAGCTGTTTTTT. Translated, it gives CASSESTSGVNTGELFF. The chain is built from TRBV10-1 and TRBJ2-2; 11 bases are shared with TRBD2. CDR1 and CDR2 from the germline V gene are WNHNN and SYGVQD (reference sequence). Losses at the gene ends were 0 bases for V and 2 bases for J; bases not matched to a gene: 2. This CDR3 spans 17 amino acids.

The rearrangement joins TRBV27 to TRBJ2-7; 9 nucleotides agree with TRBD1. The germline V gene has CDR1 MNHEY and CDR2 SMNVEV (reference sequence). This CDR3 is built from 15 residues. V shed 4 bases and J 2 bases; nucleotides not matched to a gene: 6. The CDR3 nucleotides read TGTGCCAGCAGTTATGGGACAGGGTGGGCCTACGAGCAGTACTTC. Its translation is CASSYGTGWAYEQYF.

The chain employs TRBV18 and TRBJ2-7; a weak D match, TRBD1 (6 bases). CDR1 and CDR2 from the germline V gene are KGHSH and LQKENI. CDR3 length: 14 amino acids. V lost 3 bases to trimming and J lost 7 bases, with 16 bases between them. The CDR3 coding sequence is TGTGCCAGCTCACCCGGCCAGGGGTTGCGGGAGCAGTACTTC. It encodes CASSPGQGLREQYF.

CDR3 residues: CASSQGDRDLEKLFF. Written as DNA, the CDR3 is TGCGCCAGCAGCCAAGGGGACAGGGATCTTGAAAAACTGTTTTTT. The rearrangement links TRBV4-3 to TRBJ1-4; 9 bases agree with TRBD1. With 1 base clipped from V and 7 bases from J, the junction kept 4 bases outside the gene matches. The CDR3 is 15 amino acids. Per germline, CDR1 LGHNA and CDR2 YSLEER.

This clone was detected only once. The chain uses TRBV6-1 and TRBJ2-7; 12 positions agree with TRBD2. Per germline, CDR1 MNHNS and CDR2 SASEGT. V lost 7 bases to trimming and J lost 5 bases; unmatched junction nucleotides: 3. This CDR3 spans 13 amino acids. CDR3 amino acids: CASTRTSGNEQYF. Written as DNA, the CDR3 is TGTGCCAGCACTCGGACTAGCGGGAACGAGCAGTACTTC.

This sequence joins TRBV7-2 and TRBJ1-5; TRBD1 is a possible D gene (5 bases). The germline V gene encodes CDR1 SGHTA and CDR2 FQGNSA. V lost 1 base to trimming and J lost 9 bases, with 13 bases between them. The CDR3 sequence is 14 residues long. This CDR3 reads CASSLGGYGGPQHF. CDR3 nucleotide sequence: TGTGCCAGCAGCTTAGGAGGCTACGGGGGGCCCCAGCATTTT.